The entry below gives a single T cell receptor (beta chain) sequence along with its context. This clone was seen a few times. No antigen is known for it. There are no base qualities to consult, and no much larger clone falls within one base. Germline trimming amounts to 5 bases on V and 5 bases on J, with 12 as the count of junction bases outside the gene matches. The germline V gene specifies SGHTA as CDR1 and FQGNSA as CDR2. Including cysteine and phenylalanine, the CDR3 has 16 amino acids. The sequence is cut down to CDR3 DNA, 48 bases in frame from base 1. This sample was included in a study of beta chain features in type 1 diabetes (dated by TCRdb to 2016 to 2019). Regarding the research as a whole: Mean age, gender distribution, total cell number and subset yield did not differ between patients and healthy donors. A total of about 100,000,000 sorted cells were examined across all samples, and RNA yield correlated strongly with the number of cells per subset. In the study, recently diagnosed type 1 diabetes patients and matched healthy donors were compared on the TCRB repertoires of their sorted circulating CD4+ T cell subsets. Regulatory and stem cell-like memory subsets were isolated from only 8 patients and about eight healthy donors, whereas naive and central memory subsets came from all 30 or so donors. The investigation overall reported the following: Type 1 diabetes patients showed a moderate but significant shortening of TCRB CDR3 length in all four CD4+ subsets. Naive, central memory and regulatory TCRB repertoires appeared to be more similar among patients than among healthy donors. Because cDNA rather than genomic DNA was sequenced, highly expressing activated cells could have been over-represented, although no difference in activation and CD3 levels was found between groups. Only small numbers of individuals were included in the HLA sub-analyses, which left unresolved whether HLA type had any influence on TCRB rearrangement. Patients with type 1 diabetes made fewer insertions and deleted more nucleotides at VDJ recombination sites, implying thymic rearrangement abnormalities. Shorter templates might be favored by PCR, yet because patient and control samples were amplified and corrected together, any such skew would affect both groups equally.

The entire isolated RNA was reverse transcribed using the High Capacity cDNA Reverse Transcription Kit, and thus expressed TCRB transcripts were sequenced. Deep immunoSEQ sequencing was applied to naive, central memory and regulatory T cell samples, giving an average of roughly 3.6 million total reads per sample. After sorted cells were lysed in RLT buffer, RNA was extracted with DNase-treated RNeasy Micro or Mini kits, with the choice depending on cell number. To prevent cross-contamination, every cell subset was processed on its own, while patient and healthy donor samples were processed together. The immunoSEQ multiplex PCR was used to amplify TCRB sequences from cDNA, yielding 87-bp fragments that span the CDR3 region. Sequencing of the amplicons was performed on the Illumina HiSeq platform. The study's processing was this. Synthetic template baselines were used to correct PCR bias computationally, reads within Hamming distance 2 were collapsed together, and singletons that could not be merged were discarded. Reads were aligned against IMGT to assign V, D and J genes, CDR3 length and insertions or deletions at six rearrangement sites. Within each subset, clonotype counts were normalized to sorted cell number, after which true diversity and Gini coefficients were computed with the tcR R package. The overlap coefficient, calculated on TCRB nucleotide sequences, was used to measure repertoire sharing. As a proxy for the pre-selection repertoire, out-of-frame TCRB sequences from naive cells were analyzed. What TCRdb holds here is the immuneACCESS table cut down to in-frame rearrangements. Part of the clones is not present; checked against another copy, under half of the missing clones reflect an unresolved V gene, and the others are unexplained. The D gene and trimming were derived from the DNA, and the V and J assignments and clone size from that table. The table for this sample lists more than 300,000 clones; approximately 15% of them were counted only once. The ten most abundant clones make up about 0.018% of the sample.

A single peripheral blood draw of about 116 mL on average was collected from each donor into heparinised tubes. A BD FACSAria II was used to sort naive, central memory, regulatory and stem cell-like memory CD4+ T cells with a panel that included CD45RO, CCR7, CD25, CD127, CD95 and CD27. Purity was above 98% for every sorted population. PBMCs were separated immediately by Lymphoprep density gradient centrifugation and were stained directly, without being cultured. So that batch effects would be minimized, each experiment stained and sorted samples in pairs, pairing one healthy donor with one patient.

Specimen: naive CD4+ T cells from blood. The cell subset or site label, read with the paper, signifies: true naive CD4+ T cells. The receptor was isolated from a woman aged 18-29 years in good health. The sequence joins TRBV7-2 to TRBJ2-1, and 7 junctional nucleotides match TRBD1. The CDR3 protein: CASSAQTGIRNNEQFF. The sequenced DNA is TGTGCCAGCAGCGCACAGACAGGGATCAGGAACAATGAGCAGTTCTTC.